This TCR beta chain was recorded in a study of T-cell memory formation after mild COVID-19. The 5'RACE method, run with constant-segment primers, produced TCR alpha and TCR beta cDNA libraries (carrying sample barcodes and UMIs). TCRdb processed the 5' RACE reads anew with MiXCR; each CDR3 protein has one entry. Of 50,000 to 70,000 distinct CDR3 sequences listed, 9% to 15% are singletons. Trimming stripped 4 bases from V and 3 bases from J, with 17 bases between. This CDR3 contains 16 residues. Germline V gene sequence: CDR1 SGHVS, CDR2 FQNEAQ. The study, taken as a whole, reports: A subset of responding clones appeared in pre-infection memory, suggesting cross-reactive memory joined.

This clonotype was recorded at least ten times. Its antigen is currently unknown. This sequence was found in a young man who had mild COVID-19 (a few samples of this study predate the infection). Cell type and time point are not known. The chain carries TRBV7-8 and TRBJ2-3; D is possibly TRBD2 (6 bases). What was sequenced was PBMCs or a T cell subset sorted from them (not recorded which). CDR3 DNA sequence: TGTGCCAGCAGCTACAGAGGGGTGGGGGGAACAGATACGCAGTATTTT. Translated: CASSYRGVGGTDTQYF.